The rows below give T cell receptor beta chains drawn from one sample of a study of blood T cell repertoires in COVID-19. The method was immunoSEQ multiplex PCR; TCRdb's version includes in-frame clones alone and lacks a portion of them. The sample includes 150,000 to 200,000 clones, nearly 90% of them seen just once. The specimen sequenced was peripheral blood. The source is a man aged 55 to 70 with active or convalescent COVID-19. CDR3s include the opening cysteine and the closing phenylalanine or tryptophan. Each record gives: J gene, clone size, D gene, V gene, CDR3 DNA, CDR3 protein. A D gene is named only where the DNA matches it firmly. Rows may omit the clone size; those that give it use once, few, many or a size class.

TRBJ2-3 . TRBD2 TRBV5-1 TGCGCCAGCAGCCCTGGGACTAGTTTAAATACGCAGTATTTT CASSPGTSLNTQYF
TRBJ2-1 few . TRBV6-6 TGTGCCAGCAGTCGGGACAACTACAATGAGCAGTTCTTC CASSRDNYNEQFF
TRBJ1-6 . TRBD1 TRBV11-2 TGTGCCAGCAGCTTAAGGTCGGGGGACAGCTCCTATAATTCACCCCTCCACTTT CASSLRSGDSSYNSPLHF
TRBJ1-4 . TRBD1 TRBV4-1 TGCGCCAGCAGCCAAGGGACAGGACGATCTAATGAAAAACTGTTTTTT CASSQGTGRSNEKLFF
TRBJ2-3 . TRBD2 TRBV19 TGTGCCAGTACAGCAAATCCCCCGGGGCTAGCGGGGGCCACAGATACGCAGTATTTT CASTANPPGLAGATDTQYF
TRBJ2-2 . . TRBV21-1 TGTGCCAGCAGCAAAGCGAGACTAGCGGGGCGCCCGCTTACGAACACCGGGGAGCTGTTTTTT CASSKARLAGRPLTNTGELFF
TRBJ1-1 . . TRBV11-2 TGTGCCAGCAGCTTAGATTCCGTGGGCAGGGGTAACACTGAAGCTTTCTTT CASSLDSVGRGNTEAFF
TRBJ1-5 . . TRBV24-1 TGTGCCACCAGTGGGACAGATAGCAATCAGCCCCAGCATTTT CATSGTDSNQPQHF
TRBJ2-7 . TRBD1 TRBV20-1 TGCAGTGCTAGTGGTCCAGGGGGCTACGAGCAGTACTTC CSASGPGGYEQYF
TRBJ2-3 . TRBD2 TRBV9 TGTGCCAGCAGCGTAGGACTAGCGGGGGGGGTCACCTCAGATACGCAGTATTTT CASSVGLAGGVTSDTQYF
TRBJ2-2 . . TRBV25-1 TGTGCCAGCAGTGGAGGAGGGAAGGACACCGGGGAGCTGTTTTTT CASSGGGKDTGELFF
TRBJ1-2 . TRBD1 TRBV5-1 TGCGCCAGCAGCCCGAGACAGGGGAGGGGGAACTATGGCTACACCTTC CASSPRQGRGNYGYTF
TRBJ2-7 . . TRBV6-1 TGTGCCAGCAGTGAAGCGCGGCAGTACTTC CASSEARQYF
TRBJ1-1 once . TRBV2 TGTGCCTATACGACAGGTTTCCAAGCTTTCTTT CAYTTGFQAFF
TRBJ1-2 . . TRBV5-1 TGCGCCAGCAGCTTGGAGGTGGGGGCGTCCGGCTACACCTTC CASSLEVGASGYTF
TRBJ1-3 . TRBD1 TRBV13 TGTGCCACCATCCCCCCCCGCTGGGACAGGGGCCAAAACACCATATATTTT CATIPPRWDRGQNTIYF
TRBJ1-2 . TRBD1 TRBV7-9 TGTGCCAGCAGCGGGAACAGGGGTATGGGTGGCTACACCTTC CASSGNRGMGGYTF
TRBJ1-1 . . TRBV30 TGTGCCTGGAGTGTACTTCAGGGTAAGGGAACTGAAGCTTTCTTT CAWSVLQGKGTEAFF
TRBJ2-2 . TRBD2 TRBV11-2 TGTGCCAGCAGCCCCGGACTAGCGGGGGGGCGGCCCGGGGAGCTGTTTTTT CASSPGLAGGRPGELFF
TRBJ1-2 . . TRBV7-6 TGTGCCAGCAGCGCTTCAGCAGGGAGCTACACCTTC CASSASAGSYTF
TRBJ2-2 . . TRBV27 TGTGCCAGCAGTTTATCGAGAGGACAGACGAACACCGGGGAGCTGTTTTTT CASSLSRGQTNTGELFF
TRBJ1-3 few . TRBV9 TGTGCCAGCAGCGTGCTCGGTGGAAACACCATATATTTT CASSVLGGNTIYF
TRBJ1-6 few TRBD1 TRBV6-5 TGTGCCAGCAGTTACTATGGACAGGGCTATTCACCCCTCCACTTT CASSYYGQGYSPLHF
TRBJ1-2 once . TRBV29-1 TGCAGCGTTCGTGAGACGCCCGTCGGGGGCTACACCTTC CSVRETPVGGYTF
TRBJ2-7 . TRBD1 TRBV19 TGTGCCAGTGGCGCCGGGACAGGGATTTTCGAGCAGTACTTC CASGAGTGIFEQYF
TRBJ1-2 . . TRBV6-5 TGTGCCAGCAGTCCCTATAGGGGTAACAACTATGGCTACACCTTC CASSPYRGNNYGYTF
TRBJ2-1 . TRBD2 TRBV5-1 TGCGCCAGCAGCTTGGTTTCGTCTAGCGGGGGGATCAATGAGCAGTTCTTC CASSLVSSSGGINEQFF
TRBJ1-5 once . TRBV18 TGTGCCAGCTCACCAGAGGTAGGGGGGCCCCAGCATTTT CASSPEVGGPQHF
TRBJ1-3 once TRBD1 TRBV6-5 TGTGCCAGCAGTTACTCGGACAGGGGGTCTGGAAACACCATATATTTT CASSYSDRGSGNTIYF
TRBJ2-3 . . TRBV19 TGTGCCAGTAGTATAGGGCTAGTCACAGATACGCAGTATTTT CASSIGLVTDTQYF
TRBJ1-6 . TRBD1 TRBV7-2 TGTGCCAGCAGCCCTCGACAGGGAGAAAATTCACCCCTCCACTTT CASSPRQGENSPLHF
TRBJ1-4 . . TRBV19 TGTGCCAGCCGGGTGGGAGCTAATGAAAAACTGTTTTTT CASRVGANEKLFF
TRBJ1-5 . TRBD1 TRBV2 TGTGCCAGCAGACAGGGGGCGCCCCGCAATCAGCCCCAGCATTTT CASRQGAPRNQPQHF
TRBJ2-5 . TRBD2 TRBV12-5 TGTGCTAGTGGGTTGAGCGGGGCCCAAGAGACCCAGTACTTC CASGLSGAQETQYF
TRBJ1-2 . TRBD1 TRBV13 TGTGCCAGCAGCTTCATTCCGGGACAGGGATTGTTTGTCGACGCCTACACCTTC CASSFIPGQGLFVDAYTF
TRBJ2-3 . . TRBV7-9 TGTGCCAGCAGCATAGCTGGTAGACGGGGGGCCCGGGATACGCAGTATTTT CASSIAGRRGARDTQYF
TRBJ1-1 once . TRBV11-2 TGTGCCAGCAGCTTACCGTCCTTGGGCAGGGGGAACACTGAAGCTTTCTTT CASSLPSLGRGNTEAFF
TRBJ2-2 few . TRBV5-1 TGCGCCAGCCGGATGGGCGTCAGGGACACCGGGGAGCTGTTTTTT CASRMGVRDTGELFF
TRBJ2-3 . . TRBV5-1 TGCGCCAGCAGCTTGACGCAGGGTAGGTCAGATACGCAGTATTTT CASSLTQGRSDTQYF
TRBJ1-4 . TRBD1 TRBV9 TGTGCCAGCAGCGATAAACCCGGGACAGGGGCCCCCCGGGGTGAAAAACTGTTTTTT CASSDKPGTGAPRGEKLFF
TRBJ2-1 . . TRBV14 TGTGCCAGCAGCCGCCGGGGAAGCAATGAGCAGTTCTTC CASSRRGSNEQFF